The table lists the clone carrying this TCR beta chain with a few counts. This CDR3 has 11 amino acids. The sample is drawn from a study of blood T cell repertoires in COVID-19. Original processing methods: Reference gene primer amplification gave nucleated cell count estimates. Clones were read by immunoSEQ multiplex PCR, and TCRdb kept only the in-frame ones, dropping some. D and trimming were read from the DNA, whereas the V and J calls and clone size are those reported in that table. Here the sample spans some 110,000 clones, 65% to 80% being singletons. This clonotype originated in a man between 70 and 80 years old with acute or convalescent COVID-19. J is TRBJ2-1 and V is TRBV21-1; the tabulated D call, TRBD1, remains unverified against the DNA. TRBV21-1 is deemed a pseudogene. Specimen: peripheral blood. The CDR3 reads CASSMAREQFF. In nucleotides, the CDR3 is TGTGCCAGCAGCATGGCTCGCGAGCAGTTCTTC.